The 27 T cell receptor beta chains presented below share a single source sample, sequenced in a study of T-cell reconstitution after alpha-beta-depleted transplantation in children. Preparation of the TCRbeta library was carried out with unique molecular identifiers. TCRdb used MiXCR to reprocess the PCR reads, holding one entry per CDR3 protein. Of roughly 300,000 distinct CDR3 sequences listed, about a tenth are singletons. Material: PBMCs from the stem cell graft donor, obtained from the stem cell graft. Receptors originate from a human donor who donated a stem cell graft to a child with SCID.

The chain uses TRBV20-1 and TRBJ2-3; D unclear. This CDR3 region has 12 residues. V was cut by 3 bases and J by 6 bases, with 10 bases left in between. Germline lookup yields CDR1 DFQATT and CDR2 SNEGSKA (reference sequence). The chain's CDR3 is CSASPDPDTQYF. CDR3 bases: TGCAGTGCTAGCCCCGATCCCGATACGCAGTATTTT.

This clonotype was recorded many times. The V and J genes are TRBV12-3 or TRBV12-4 and TRBJ1-5, with TRBD1 identical over 7 bases. The CDR3 loop spans 14 amino acids. The J segment lost 3 bases and the V segment lost 10 bases, leaving 9 bases of the junction unmatched. CDR3 DNA: TGTGCCACCGGGGGGGGGACAGTCAATCAGCCCCAGCATTTT. Translating gives CATGGGTVNQPQHF.

The rearrangement uses TRBV12-3 or TRBV12-4 and TRBJ2-7; D gene unclear. The CDR3 totals 11 residues. The ends were cut back, 5 bases at V and 4 bases at J, with 6 bases in the middle. CDR3 bases: TGTGCCAGCAGTACCTTTTACGAGCAGTACTTC. The encoded protein is CASSTFYEQYF.

The gene calls are TRBV20-1 and TRBJ2-3, with D perhaps assigned TRBD1 or TRBD2 (5 bases each). This CDR3 spans 14 amino acids. V gave up 6 bases and J gave up 2 bases, with 15 bases separating them. CDR1 and CDR2 from the germline V gene are DFQATT and SNEGSKA (reference sequence). CDR3: CSAPVGVATDTQYF. The DNA of the CDR3 is TGCAGTGCCCCGGTGGGGGTCGCCACAGATACGCAGTATTTT.

The chain uses TRBV11-3 and TRBJ1-1, with D tentatively TRBD1 (5 bases). CDR3 size: 15 residues. Germline V lookup: CDR1 SGHNT, CDR2 YENEEA. The V end lost 5 bases, the J end lost 1 base, and 14 bases lay between the germline ends. The CDR3 reads CASSPRGGANTEAFF. The CDR3 DNA reads as TGTGCCAGCAGCCCTCGGGGAGGGGCGAACACTGAAGCTTTCTTT.

This clonotype turned up a few times. V is TRBV15 and J is TRBJ2-1, with D possibly matching TRBD2 (6 bases). Looked up from germline, CDR1 is LNHNV and CDR2 is YYDKDF (reference sequence). The CDR3 is made up of 15 amino acids. V dropped 3 bases and J dropped 8 bases, with 17 bases sitting between them. CDR3 sequence reads: CATSSKGGVLYEQFF. In DNA, the CDR3 is TGTGCCACCAGCAGTAAAGGCGGGGTTCTCTATGAGCAGTTCTTC.

This clonotype was seen a few times. Germline is not matched at one junction end, which may reflect a read error. The chain employs TRBV25-1 and TRBJ2-3; D unclear. CDR1 and CDR2 from the germline V gene are MGHDK and SYGVNS. CDR3 size: 12 residues. For the CDR3, the DNA is TGTGCCAGCAGTAAATACACAGATACGCAGTATTTT. Protein sequence: CASSKYTDTQYF.

This clonotype has more than one count but fewer than ten. The chain links TRBV6-2 or TRBV6-3 to TRBJ1-5, with D unresolved. The ends were cut back, 2 bases at V and 2 bases at J, with 10 bases in the middle. The germline V gene has CDR1 MNHEY and CDR2 SVGEGT. This CDR3 is 15 amino acids long. The CDR3 coding sequence is TGTGCCAGCAGTTACGTAGACGGAGGCAATCAGCCCCAGCATTTT. Translated: CASSYVDGGNQPQHF.

This clonotype was seen ten or more times. The CDR3 loop is CASSQTRVAGELFF. DNA of the CDR3: TGTGCCAGCAGCCAGACCCGTGTCGCCGGGGAGCTGTTTTTT. This chain joins TRBV3-1 and TRBJ2-2; D remains unclear. Trimming took off 3 bases at V and 6 bases at J, with 11 bases between the two ends. Germline assignment: CDR1 LGHDT and CDR2 YNNKEL (reference sequence). The CDR3 runs 14 residues.

This clonotype was seen only a few times. This sequence joins TRBV7-9 and TRBJ2-2, with 9 bases fitting TRBD1. This CDR3 is 16 amino acids long. The J segment lost 5 bases and the V segment lost 3 bases, leaving 7 bases of the junction unmatched. Germline assignment: CDR1 SEHNR and CDR2 FQNEAQ (reference sequence). CDR3: CASSLTPGQGTGELFF. The CDR3, as DNA: TGTGCCAGCAGCTTGACACCGGGACAGGGAACCGGGGAGCTGTTTTTT.

About this clonotype: This may come from a read error, since a much larger clone is one base off. The chain combines TRBV29-1 with TRBJ2-2; 8 bases are a match to TRBD1. V dropped 4 bases and J dropped 6; count of bases not matched to a gene: 4. Germline assignment: CDR1 SQVTM and CDR2 ANQGSEA. This CDR3 comprises 13 residues. CDR3 in DNA: TGCAGCGTTGTGGGACAGGTGCCCGGGGAGCTGTTTTTT. It is translated as CSVVGQVPGELFF.

V is TRBV20-1 and J is TRBJ2-1; TRBD2 matches at 9 bases. Germline CDR1 DFQATT, CDR2 SNEGSKA (reference sequence). This CDR3 spans 17 amino acids. Losses at the gene ends were 0 bases for V and 4 bases for J; bases not matched to a gene: 10. CDR3 DNA sequence: TGCAGTGCTAGAGACTTGCCTAGCGGGGATAAGTACAATGAGCAGTTCTTC. It translates to CSARDLPSGDKYNEQFF.

This chain links TRBV12-3 or TRBV12-4 with TRBJ2-7, with D uncertain. The CDR3 totals 13 residues. Trimming removed 3 bases at V and 3 bases at J, with 9 bases between. The CDR3 region is CASSFGRFYEQYF. DNA for the CDR3: TGTGCCAGCAGTTTCGGCAGATTCTACGAGCAGTACTTC.

The chain recombines TRBV12-3 or TRBV12-4 with TRBJ2-5, with D uncertain. The CDR3 spans 13 residues. V lost 5 bases and J lost 1, with 8 bases in between. CDR3 DNA: TGTGCCAGCAGTACGGACGGCCAAGAGACCCAGTACTTC. This encodes CASSTDGQETQYF.

This clonotype turned up a few times. The chain has TRBV6-1 and TRBJ1-2; TRBD1 aligns across 8 bases. The length of the CDR3 is 14 residues. V shed 3 bases, J shed 3 bases, and the junction held 3 bases outside the gene matches. Germline assignment: CDR1 MNHNS and CDR2 SASEGT. The CDR3 sequence: CASSDIQGDYGYTF. The DNA of the CDR3 is TGTGCCAGCAGTGATATACAGGGGGACTATGGCTACACCTTC.

The CDR3, as DNA: TGCGCCAGCAGCTTTGAGGTGTCAAGCGGGGAGCTGTTTTTT. Protein sequence: CASSFEVSSGELFF. The rearrangement uses TRBV5-1 and TRBJ2-2, with no clear D. Germline CDR1 reads SGHRS; CDR2 reads YFSETQ. Between the trimmed V and J ends, which lost 2 bases and 7 bases, there was a span of 12 bases. The CDR3 loop spans 14 amino acids.

This clonotype was recorded many times. J is TRBJ2-2 and V is TRBV5-1; no definite D call. Trimming stripped 3 bases from V and 0 bases from J, with 12 bases between. Germline V gene sequence: CDR1 SGHRS, CDR2 YFSETQ. CDR3 size: 16 residues. DNA of the CDR3: TGCGCCAGCAGCTCCATCGCACAGCCGAACACCGGGGAGCTGTTTTTT. Translation: CASSSIAQPNTGELFF.

The table lists this clonotype with a few counts. V and J are TRBV12-3 or TRBV12-4 and TRBJ1-1; D is ambiguous. This CDR3 comprises 11 residues. Trimming removed 9 bases from V and 1 base from J, with 6 bases in between. CDR3 sequence reads: CASNKNTEAFF. CDR3 in DNA: TGTGCCAGTAATAAGAACACTGAAGCTTTCTTT.

The J gene is TRBJ1-6, the V gene TRBV20-1; D not resolved. The CDR3 consists of 15 residues. Between the trimmed V and J ends, which lost 2 bases and 0 bases, there was a span of 8 bases. Germline CDR1 and CDR2: DFQATT and SNEGSKA (reference sequence). CDR3 loop: CSARSSSSYNSPLHF. CDR3 DNA sequence: TGCAGTGCTAGATCCAGTTCCTCCTATAATTCACCCCTCCACTTT.

Ten or more counts support this clonotype. The chain combines TRBV5-1 with TRBJ1-2; TRBD1 is a possible D gene (5 bases). Germline V gene data show CDR1 as SGHRS and CDR2 as YFSETQ. The CDR3 has 14 amino acids. The germline V and J ends were trimmed by 4 bases and 2 bases, with 12 bases remaining between them. The CDR3 DNA follows: TGCGCCAGCAGCCCCGGGACGGCCAACTATGGCTACACCTTC. It yields the protein CASSPGTANYGYTF.

In its sample, this clonotype was seen a few times. The J gene is TRBJ1-4, the V gene TRBV20-1; tentative D call: TRBD1 (6 bases). Germline-derived CDR1 and CDR2 are DFQATT and SNEGSKA (reference sequence). There are 14 residues in the CDR3. Trimming took off 3 bases at V and 4 bases at J, with 12 bases between the two ends. CDR3 in DNA: TGCAGTGCTAGTGGACAAGGGGGTAATGAAAAACTGTTTTTT. It specifies CSASGQGGNEKLFF.

This clonotype came up a few times. One end of the junction is discordant with germline, which a read error may explain. The rearrangement links TRBV11-3 to TRBJ2-2; TRBD2 aligns across 10 bases. The CDR3 has 17 amino acids. Per germline, CDR1 SGHNT and CDR2 YENEEA. CDR3 region: CPSSQSLAGVAIGELFF. The CDR3 coding sequence is TGTCCCAGCAGCCAGTCCCTAGCGGGGGTTGCGATCGGGGAGCTGTTTTTT. Supplemented by reference TRBV11-3 and TRBJ2-2, the full variable domain reads EAGVVQSPRYKIIEKKQPVAFWCNPISGHNTLYWYLQNLGQGPELLIRYENEEAVDDSQLPKDRFSAERLKGVDSTLKIQPAELGDSAVYLCPSSQSLAGVAIGELFFGEGSRLTVL.

The J gene is TRBJ1-5, the V gene TRBV25-1; D is undetermined. The V gene lost 5 bases and the J gene lost 10 bases, with 12 bases spanning the gap. CDR1 is MGHDK, CDR2 SYGVNS, per germline. The CDR3 consists of 12 residues. The CDR3 spells CASSSQRGPQHF. CDR3 sequence (DNA): TGTGCCAGCAGTTCCCAACGAGGCCCCCAGCATTTT.

Many counts were recorded for this clonotype. The chain links TRBV6-1 to TRBJ1-1; D gene uncertain. This CDR3 is 14 amino acids long. CDR1 is MNHNS, CDR2 SASEGT, per germline. V lost 6 bases to trimming and J lost 0 bases, with 11 bases between them. The CDR3 DNA is TGTGCCAGCAGCCGCCCGAGAGTGAACACTGAAGCTTTCTTT. This gives the protein CASSRPRVNTEAFF.

There are many counts of this clonotype. The genes are TRBV10-3 and TRBJ2-6; D ambiguous. Trimming removed 10 bases at V and 4 bases at J, with 14 bases between. CDR1 ENHRY and CDR2 SYGVKD come from the germline V gene. The CDR3 sequence is 14 residues long. CDR3: CASTTVKGANVLTF. In DNA, the CDR3 is TGTGCCAGTACAACAGTGAAAGGGGCCAACGTCCTGACTTTC.

This clonotype occurred many times. V is TRBV12-5 and J is TRBJ2-3, with TRBD2 matching over 12 bases. Germline CDR1 and CDR2: LGHNT and FRNRAP. V was clipped by 5 bases and J by 7 bases; unmatched bases: 7. CDR3 length equals 15 residues. This chain's CDR3 is CASGATSGGPNTQYF. CDR3 in DNA: TGTGCTAGTGGTGCGACTAGCGGGGGACCTAATACGCAGTATTTT. Full variable domain (rest looked up from reference TRBV12-5 and TRBJ2-3): DARVTQTPRHKVTEMGQEVTMRCQPILGHNTVFWYRQTMMQGLELLAYFRNRAPLDDSGMPKDRFSAEMPDATLATLKIQPSEPRDSAVYFCASGATSGGPNTQYFGPGTRLTVL.

This chain uses TRBV24-1 with TRBJ2-1; no reliable D call. Germline values: CDR1 KGHDR, CDR2 SFDVKD. Trimming pared 3 bases from V and 8 bases from J, leaving 13 bases between. This CDR3 has 14 residues. Here the CDR3 DNA reads TGTGCCACCAGTGATGTGACACGCCCGGATGAGCAGTTCTTC. Translating gives CATSDVTRPDEQFF.